This T cell receptor (beta chain) is from a study of spatial heterogeneity in lung cancer. For the study at large: Beta-chain sequences were consistently detected more often than alpha-chain sequences. Study-wide results and limits: The study found that expanded intratumoral alpha and beta TCR counts tracked tumor mutation counts.

The sample's time point: sample taken at primary tumor resection. Untreated early-stage non-small cell lung cancer patients, approximately 79 in total, were the donors. Tumor, nontumor lung or frozen PBMC supplied whole RNA, sequenced without sorting. Per the germline V gene, CDR1 is DFQATT and CDR2 is SNEGSKA (reference sequence). This CDR3 comprises 13 residues. With 4 bases removed from V and 7 bases from J, the gap between germline ends came to 11 bases. This clonotype is categorized as medium-sized. As yet, its antigen is unknown. Each TCR cDNA molecule carried a unique molecular identifier. One entry per CDR3 protein, called by TCRdb with MiXCR from the 5' RACE reads. The repertoire holds around 2,900 distinct CDR3 sequences, with 4.5% as singletons.

The specimen comprised lung tumor tissue, sampled at surgery. This clonotype originated in a female donor with early-stage non-small cell lung cancer. This chain links TRBV20-1 with TRBJ1-6; D remains unclear. CDR3 sequence: CSANDGKNSPLHF. The CDR3, as DNA: TGCAGTGCTAATGACGGGAAGAATTCACCCCTCCACTTT.